These 9 T cell receptor beta chains share one sample of origin, sequenced in a study of blood T cells in healthy people across ages. Then a second PCR, running about 6 to 11 cycles, was carried out with a sample-barcoded 5' primer and a J-beta primer mix. TCRdb independently ran MiXCR on the 5' RACE reads; one entry per CDR3 protein. The table lists about 1,600,000 distinct CDR3 sequences, approximately 38% of them singletons. Sequencing input: blood. Every receptor here comes from a woman between 18 and 29 years old in good health.

About this clonotype itself: At one end the junction does not follow the germline gene, possibly because of a read error. The CDR3 here is CASRKVGLNTEAFF. The CDR3 DNA follows: TGCGCTAGCAGGAAGGTGGGGTTGAACACTGAAGCTTTCTTT. The V and J genes are TRBV4-1 and TRBJ1-1; no reliable D call. This CDR3 is 14 amino acids long. From germline, CDR1 is MGHRA and CDR2 YSYEKL.

The V and J genes are TRBV15 and TRBJ2-5; unclear D gene. CDR3 size: 14 residues. Between the trimmed V and J ends, which lost 0 bases and 2 bases, there was a span of 7 bases. Germline-derived CDR1 and CDR2 are LNHNV and YYDKDF (reference sequence). The CDR3 DNA reads as TGTGCCACCAGCAGAGATGAACAGCAAGAGACCCAGTACTTC. It translates to CATSRDEQQETQYF.

The chain carries TRBV20-1 and TRBJ1-5; maybe TRBD1 (5 bases). There are 16 residues in the CDR3. V was shortened by 6 bases and J by 2 bases, with 20 bases between the two germline ends. Germline V lookup: CDR1 DFQATT, CDR2 SNEGSKA (reference sequence). The CDR3 region is CSALPLGPAGNQPQHF. The CDR3 nucleotides are TGCAGTGCCCTCCCGTTGGGGCCCGCGGGCAATCAGCCCCAGCATTTT.

Comments on this clonotype: A junction end diverges from the germline sequence, so it may reflect a read error. The rearrangement links TRBV20-1 to TRBJ1-3; 8 bases agree with TRBD1. The germline V gene encodes CDR1 DFQATT and CDR2 SNEGSKA (reference sequence). CDR3 length: 16 amino acids. The CDR3 region is CSARDRDRNLGNTIYF. CDR3 sequence (DNA): TGCAGTGCCAGAGACCGGGACAGGAATCTTGGAAACACCATATATTTT.

Concerning this clonotype: An end of the junction differs from the germline gene, which may be a read error. The gene calls are TRBV18 and TRBJ2-3, with D perhaps TRBD1 (6 bases). Germline V CDR1 and CDR2: KGHSH, LQKENI. There are 13 residues in the CDR3. CDR3 in DNA: TGTGCCGGAGACAGGCGGAGCACAGATACGCAGAATTTT. This gives the protein CAGDRRSTDTQNF.

The chain uses TRBV6-1 and TRBJ2-1; possibly TRBD2 for D (6 bases). The V gene lost 4 bases and the J gene lost 6 bases, with 13 bases spanning the gap. Germline V gene sequence: CDR1 MNHNS, CDR2 SASEGT. The CDR3 covers 14 residues. The CDR3 region is CASSGRAGSNEQFF. As DNA, the CDR3 is TGTGCCAGCAGTGGGAGGGCAGGATCCAATGAGCAGTTCTTC.

CDR3 in DNA: TGTGCCAGCAGCTTGGGTACGGTCCATGGCTACACCTTC. It translates to CASSLGTVHGYTF. The chain has TRBV5-8 and TRBJ1-2; D ambiguous. The CDR3 length is 13 residues. V lost 0 bases, J lost 6 bases, and 9 bases lay in between. Germline V lookup: CDR1 SGHTS, CDR2 YDEGEE. The variable domain in full, completed from reference TRBV5-8 and TRBJ1-2, reads EAGVTQSPTHLIKTRGQQATLRCSPISGHTSVYWYQQALGLGLQFLLWYDEGEERNRGNFPPRFSGRQFPNYSSELNVNALELEDSALYLCASSLGTVHGYTFGSGTRLTVV.

A note on this clonotype: The conserved phenylalanine or tryptophan is not found at the CDR3 terminus, so this likely reflects a read error. The chain combines TRBV6-5 with TRBJ2-1; TRBD2 matches at 7 bases. The CDR3 extends over 13 amino acids. Per germline, CDR1 MNHEY and CDR2 SVGAGI. Losses at the gene ends were 4 bases for V and 7 bases for J; bases not matched to a gene: 4. The DNA for the CDR3 is TGTGCCAGCAGTTCCCCTAGCGGTAATGAGCAGTTCTTG. Its translation is CASSSPSGNEQFL.

CDR3 amino acids: CSADTGRGGFKTQYF. The CDR3 nucleotides read TGCAGTGCGGACACGGGCAGGGGTGGTTTTAAGACCCAGTACTTC. V usage is TRBV20-1 and J usage is TRBJ2-5; TRBD1 is a possible D gene (6 bases). V lost 6 bases and J 6 bases, leaving 23 bases between the germline ends. The CDR3 sequence is 15 residues long. The germline V gene has CDR1 DFQATT and CDR2 SNEGSKA (reference sequence).